This TCR beta chain was recovered during a study of T cells in localized non-small cell lung cancer. Study-wide results and limits: The study detected a median around 50 of the top 100 tumor clones in adjacent lung. Longer overall survival associated with higher blood T cell density; shorter survival with higher adjacent-lung clonality. Multi-region tumor sequencing was not done, so intratumor heterogeneity could not be excluded. Uninvolved adjacent lung had more T cell clonality than any other tissue, topping tumor.

Profiled with immunoSEQ multiplex PCR; TCRdb holds only in-frame clones, not every one. The sample has 65,000 to 90,000 clones, over 60% seen once. This CDR3 is 14 amino acids long. The ends were cut back, 1 base at V and 4 bases at J, with 11 bases in the middle. Germline V gene sequence: CDR1 KGHSH, CDR2 LQKENI. In regard to this clone: Its antigen is undetermined.

Sequenced material: PBMCs, taken before any cancer treatment. The TCR was taken from a man aged 35-75 years with stage II squamous cell lung carcinoma. The rearrangement uses TRBV18 and TRBJ2-7; D tentatively fits TRBD1 or TRBD2 (5 bases each). CDR3 bases: TGTGCCAGCTCACCACGAGGGGCTGGGTACGAGCAGTACTTC. It specifies CASSPRGAGYEQYF. Drawing the rest from reference TRBV18 and TRBJ2-7, the complete variable domain is NAGVMQNPRHLVRRRGQEARLRCSPMKGHSHVYWYRQLPEEGLKFMVYLQKENIIDESGMPKERFSAEFPKEGPSILRIQQVVRGDSAAYFCASSPRGAGYEQYFGPGTRLTVT.